This entry features one T cell receptor (beta chain) sequence. The antigen is undetermined. This sample is part of a study of radiotherapy plus CTLA-4 blockade in lung cancer. Only in-frame clones appear in the TCRdb table, and some are missing; sequencing was by immunoSEQ multiplex PCR. The sample lists approximately 83,000 clones; 60% to 85% were seen once. Chemo-refractory metastatic non-small-cell lung cancer patients were treated with focal radiation plus CTLA-4 blockade with ipilimumab. Study-wide results and caveats: The study found tumor-derived TCR clones expanded in blood after radiotherapy plus ipilimumab. Response, reportedly, was best predicted by interferon-beta along with early blood T cell clone dynamics.

Per the germline V gene, CDR1 is MNHEY and CDR2 is SVGAGI. This CDR3 has 13 residues. V was trimmed by 6 bases and J by 3 bases, leaving 9 bases between them. This clonotype originated in a human donor with non-small cell lung cancer who had a partial response to radiotherapy plus ipilimumab. Some clones in this sample may be carry-over from other donors' samples. The sample was peripheral blood, taken from a patient treated with radiotherapy plus ipilimumab. V gene TRBV6-5 combines with J gene TRBJ2-1; maybe TRBD1 (6 bases). CDR3 sequence (DNA): TGTGCCAGCAGGAGACAGGACTACAATGAGCAGTTCTTC. Its translation: CASRRQDYNEQFF.